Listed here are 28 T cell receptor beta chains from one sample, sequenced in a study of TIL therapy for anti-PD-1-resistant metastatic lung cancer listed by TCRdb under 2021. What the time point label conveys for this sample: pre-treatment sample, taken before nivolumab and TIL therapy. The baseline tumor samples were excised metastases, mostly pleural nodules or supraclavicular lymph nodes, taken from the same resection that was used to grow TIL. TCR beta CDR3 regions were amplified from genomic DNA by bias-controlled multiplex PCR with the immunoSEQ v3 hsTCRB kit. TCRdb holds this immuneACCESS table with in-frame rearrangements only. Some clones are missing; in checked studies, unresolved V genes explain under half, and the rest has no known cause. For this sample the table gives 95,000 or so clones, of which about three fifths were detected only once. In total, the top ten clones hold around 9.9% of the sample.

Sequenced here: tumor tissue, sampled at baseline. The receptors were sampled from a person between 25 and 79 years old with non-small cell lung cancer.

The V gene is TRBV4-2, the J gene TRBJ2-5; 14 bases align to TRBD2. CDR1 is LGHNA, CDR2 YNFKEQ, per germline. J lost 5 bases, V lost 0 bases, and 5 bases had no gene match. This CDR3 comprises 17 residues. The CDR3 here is CASSQEGTSGGWETQYF. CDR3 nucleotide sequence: TGTGCCAGCAGCCAAGAAGGGACTAGCGGGGGTTGGGAGACCCAGTACTTC.

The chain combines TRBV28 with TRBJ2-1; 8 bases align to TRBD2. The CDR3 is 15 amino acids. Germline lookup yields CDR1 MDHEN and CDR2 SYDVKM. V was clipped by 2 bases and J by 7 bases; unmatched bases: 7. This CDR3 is CASSLPSGSRNEQFF. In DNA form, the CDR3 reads TGTGCCAGCAGTTTACCTAGCGGGTCGCGGAATGAGCAGTTCTTC. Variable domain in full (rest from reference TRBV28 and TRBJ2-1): DVKVTQSSRYLVKRTGEKVFLECVQDMDHENMFWYRQDPGLGLRLIYFSYDVKMKEKGDIPEGYSVSREKKERFSLILESASTNQTSMYLCASSLPSGSRNEQFFGPGTRLTVL.

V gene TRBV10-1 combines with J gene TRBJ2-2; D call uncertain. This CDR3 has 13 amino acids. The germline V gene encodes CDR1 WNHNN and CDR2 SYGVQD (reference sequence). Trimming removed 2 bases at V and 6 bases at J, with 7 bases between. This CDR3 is CASSENLSGELFF. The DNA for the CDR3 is TGCGCCAGCAGTGAGAACTTATCCGGGGAGCTGTTTTTT.

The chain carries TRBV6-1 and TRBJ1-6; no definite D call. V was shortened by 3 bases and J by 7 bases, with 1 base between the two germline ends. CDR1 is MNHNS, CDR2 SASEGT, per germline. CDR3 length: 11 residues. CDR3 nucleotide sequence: TGTGCCAGCAGTGAGAATTCACCCCTCCACTTT. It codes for CASSENSPLHF.

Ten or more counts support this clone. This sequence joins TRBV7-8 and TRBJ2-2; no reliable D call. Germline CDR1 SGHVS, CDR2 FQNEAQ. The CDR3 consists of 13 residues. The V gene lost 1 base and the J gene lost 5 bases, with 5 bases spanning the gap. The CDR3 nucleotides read TGTGCCAGCAGCTTAGTCCTTACCGGGGAGCTGTTTTTT. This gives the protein CASSLVLTGELFF.

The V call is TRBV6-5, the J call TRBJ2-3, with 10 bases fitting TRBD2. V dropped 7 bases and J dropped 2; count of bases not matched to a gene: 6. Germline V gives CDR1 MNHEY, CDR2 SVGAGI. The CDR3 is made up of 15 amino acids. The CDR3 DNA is TGTGCCAGCAACCCCACTAGCGGGGCCACAGATACGCAGTATTTT. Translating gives CASNPTSGATDTQYF.

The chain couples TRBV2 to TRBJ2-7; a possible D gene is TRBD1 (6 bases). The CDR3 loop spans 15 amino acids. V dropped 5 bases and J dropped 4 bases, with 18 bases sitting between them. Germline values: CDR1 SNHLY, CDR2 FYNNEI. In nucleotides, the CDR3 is TGTGCCAGCAGTTTCAGGGGTCTGGGTCCATACGAGCAGTACTTC. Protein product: CASSFRGLGPYEQYF. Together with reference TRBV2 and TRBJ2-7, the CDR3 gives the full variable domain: EPEVTQTPSHQVTQMGQEVILRCVPISNHLYFYWYRQILGQKVEFLVSFYNNEISEKSEIFDDQFSVERPDGSNFTLKIRSTKLEDSAMYFCASSFRGLGPYEQYFGPGTRLTVT.

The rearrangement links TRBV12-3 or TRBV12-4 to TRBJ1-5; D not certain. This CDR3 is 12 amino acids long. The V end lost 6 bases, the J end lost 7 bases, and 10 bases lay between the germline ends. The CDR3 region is CASRTGLQPQHF. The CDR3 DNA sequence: TGTGCCAGCAGGACGGGGTTACAGCCCCAGCATTTT.

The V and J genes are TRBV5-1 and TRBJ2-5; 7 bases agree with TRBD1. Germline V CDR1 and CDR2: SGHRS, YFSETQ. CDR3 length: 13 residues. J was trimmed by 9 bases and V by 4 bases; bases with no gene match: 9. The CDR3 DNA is TGCGCCAGCAGCCCGGGGACAGTAGTGGCCCAGTACTTC. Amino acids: CASSPGTVVAQYF.

CDR3 DNA sequence: TGTGCCAGCAGTACCAGGAGGGGGGGTAGGAATTCACCCCTCCACTTT. Translating it yields CASSTRRGGRNSPLHF. This chain uses TRBV28 with TRBJ1-6, with D perhaps matching TRBD1 (6 bases). V dropped 5 bases and J dropped 7 bases, with 18 bases sitting between them. Germline CDR1 MDHEN, CDR2 SYDVKM. The CDR3 has 16 residues. Full variable domain (outside the CDR3, taken from reference TRBV28 and TRBJ1-6): DVKVTQSSRYLVKRTGEKVFLECVQDMDHENMFWYRQDPGLGLRLIYFSYDVKMKEKGDIPEGYSVSREKKERFSLILESASTNQTSMYLCASSTRRGGRNSPLHFGNGTRLTVT.

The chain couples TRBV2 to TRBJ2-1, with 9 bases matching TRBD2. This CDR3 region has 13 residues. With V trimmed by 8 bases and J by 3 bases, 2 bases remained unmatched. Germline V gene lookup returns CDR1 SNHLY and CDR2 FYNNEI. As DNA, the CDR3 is TGTGCCAGCGCTAGCGGGATCTACAATGAGCAGTTCTTC. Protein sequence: CASASGIYNEQFF.

The CDR3 coding sequence is TGTGCCAGCAGCCGGGACAGGCCATACAATGAGCAGTTCTTC. Protein product: CASSRDRPYNEQFF. This chain joins TRBV28 and TRBJ2-1, with TRBD1 matching 8 bases. The CDR3 totals 14 residues. V gave up 6 bases and J gave up 4 bases; unmatched junction bases: 5. The germline V gene has CDR1 MDHEN and CDR2 SYDVKM.

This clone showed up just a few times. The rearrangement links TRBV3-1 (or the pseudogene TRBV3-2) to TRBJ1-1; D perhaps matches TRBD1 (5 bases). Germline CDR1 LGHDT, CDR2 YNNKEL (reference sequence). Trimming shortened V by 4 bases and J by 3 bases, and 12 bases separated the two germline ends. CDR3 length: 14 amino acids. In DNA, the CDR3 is TGTGCCAGCAGCCCCAGAGGGGCGTACACTGAAGCTTTCTTT. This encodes CASSPRGAYTEAFF.

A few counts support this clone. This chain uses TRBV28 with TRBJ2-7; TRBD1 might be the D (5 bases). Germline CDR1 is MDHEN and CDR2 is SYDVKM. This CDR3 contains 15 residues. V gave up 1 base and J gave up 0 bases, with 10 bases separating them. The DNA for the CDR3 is TGTGCCAGCAGTTTATTGACAGCGAGCTCCTACGAGCAGTACTTC. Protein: CASSLLTASSYEQYF.

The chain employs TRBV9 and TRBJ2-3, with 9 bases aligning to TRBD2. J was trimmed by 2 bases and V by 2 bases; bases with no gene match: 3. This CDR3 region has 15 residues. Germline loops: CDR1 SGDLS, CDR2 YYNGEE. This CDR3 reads CASSVGGRATDTQYF. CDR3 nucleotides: TGTGCCAGCAGCGTGGGCGGGAGGGCCACAGATACGCAGTATTTT. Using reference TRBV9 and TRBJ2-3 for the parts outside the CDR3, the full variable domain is DSGVTQTPKHLITATGQRVTLRCSPRSGDLSVYWYQQSLDQGLQFLIQYYNGEERAKGNILERFSAQQFPDLHSELNLSSLELGDSALYFCASSVGGRATDTQYFGPGTRLTVL.

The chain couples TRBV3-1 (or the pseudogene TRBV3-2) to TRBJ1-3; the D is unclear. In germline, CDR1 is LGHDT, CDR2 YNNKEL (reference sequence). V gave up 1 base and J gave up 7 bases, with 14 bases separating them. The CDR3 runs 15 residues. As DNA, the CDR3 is TGTGCCAGCAGCCAAGGGGTCGCCTCACTGAACACCATATATTTT. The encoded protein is CASSQGVASLNTIYF.

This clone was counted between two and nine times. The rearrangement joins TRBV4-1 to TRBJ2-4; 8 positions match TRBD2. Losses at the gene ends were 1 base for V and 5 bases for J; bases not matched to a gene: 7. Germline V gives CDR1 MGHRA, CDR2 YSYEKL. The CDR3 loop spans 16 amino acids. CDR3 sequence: CASSQGPRGGQNIQYF. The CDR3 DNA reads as TGCGCCAGCAGCCAAGGGCCTCGGGGGGGCCAAAACATTCAGTACTTC.

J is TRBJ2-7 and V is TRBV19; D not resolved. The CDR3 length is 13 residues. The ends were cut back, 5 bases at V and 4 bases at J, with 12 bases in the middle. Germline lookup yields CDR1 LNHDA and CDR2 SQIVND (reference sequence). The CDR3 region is CASSDKGFYEQYF. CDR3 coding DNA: TGTGCCAGTAGTGACAAAGGATTTTACGAGCAGTACTTC.

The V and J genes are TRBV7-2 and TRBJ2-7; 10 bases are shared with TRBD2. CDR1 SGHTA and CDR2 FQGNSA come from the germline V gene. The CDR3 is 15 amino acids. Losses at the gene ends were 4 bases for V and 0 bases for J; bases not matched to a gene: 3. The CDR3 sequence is CASSSIAGGSYEQYF. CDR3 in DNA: TGTGCCAGCAGCTCTATAGCGGGGGGCTCCTACGAGCAGTACTTC.

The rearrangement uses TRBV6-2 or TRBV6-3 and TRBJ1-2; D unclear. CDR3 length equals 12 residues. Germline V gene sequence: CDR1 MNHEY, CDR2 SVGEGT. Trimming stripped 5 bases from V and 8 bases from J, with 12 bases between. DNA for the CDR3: TGTGCCAGCAGTCTAGACCTGGGGGGCTACACCTTC. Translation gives CASSLDLGGYTF.

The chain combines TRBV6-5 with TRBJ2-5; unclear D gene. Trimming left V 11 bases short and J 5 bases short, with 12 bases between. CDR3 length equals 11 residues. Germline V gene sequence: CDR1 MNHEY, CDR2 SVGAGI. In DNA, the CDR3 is TGTGCCTGCCAGTGGGCGGAGACCCAGTACTTC. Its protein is CACQWAETQYF.

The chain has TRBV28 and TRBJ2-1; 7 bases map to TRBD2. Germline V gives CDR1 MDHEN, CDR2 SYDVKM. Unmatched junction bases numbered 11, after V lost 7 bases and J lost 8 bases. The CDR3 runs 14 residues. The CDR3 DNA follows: TGTGCCAGCATCTCCGGGACTACCATCCATGAGCAGTTCTTC. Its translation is CASISGTTIHEQFF.

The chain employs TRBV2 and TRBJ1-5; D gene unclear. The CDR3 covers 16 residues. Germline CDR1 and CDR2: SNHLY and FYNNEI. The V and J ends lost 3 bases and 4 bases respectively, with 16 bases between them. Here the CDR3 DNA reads TGTGCCAGCAGTGAGGGGAGGGCAGTATTAAATCAGCCCCAGCATTTT. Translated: CASSEGRAVLNQPQHF.

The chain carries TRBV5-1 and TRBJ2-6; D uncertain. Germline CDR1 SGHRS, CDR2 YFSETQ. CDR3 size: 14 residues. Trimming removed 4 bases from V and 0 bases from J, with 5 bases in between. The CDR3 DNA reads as TGCGCCAGCAGCCCCAACTCTGGGGCCAACGTCCTGACTTTC. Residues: CASSPNSGANVLTF.

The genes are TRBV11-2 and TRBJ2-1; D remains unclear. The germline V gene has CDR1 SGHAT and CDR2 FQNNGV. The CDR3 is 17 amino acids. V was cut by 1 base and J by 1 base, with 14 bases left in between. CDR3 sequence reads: CASSLAGRAGSYNEQFF. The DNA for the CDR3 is TGTGCCAGCAGCTTAGCGGGCAGAGCTGGATCCTACAATGAGCAGTTCTTC.

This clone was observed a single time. The CDR3 DNA sequence: TGTGCCAGCAGCTTGGTAGCGGGAGGAAGGGTTGGGTACTACAATGAGCAGTTCTTC. Protein sequence: CASSLVAGGRVGYYNEQFF. The chain uses TRBV7-2 and TRBJ2-1; 10 bases agree with TRBD2. The CDR3 covers 19 residues. CDR1 SGHTA and CDR2 FQGNSA come from the germline V gene. The junction had 14 bases not matched to a gene; V was cut back by 3 bases and J by 3 bases.

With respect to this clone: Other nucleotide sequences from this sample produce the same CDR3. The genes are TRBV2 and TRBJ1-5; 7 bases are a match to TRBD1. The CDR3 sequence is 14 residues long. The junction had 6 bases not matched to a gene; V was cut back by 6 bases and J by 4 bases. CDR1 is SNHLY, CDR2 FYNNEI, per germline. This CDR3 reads CASSEGQRNQPQHF. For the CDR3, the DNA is TGTGCCAGCAGCGAGGGACAGCGTAATCAGCCCCAGCATTTT.

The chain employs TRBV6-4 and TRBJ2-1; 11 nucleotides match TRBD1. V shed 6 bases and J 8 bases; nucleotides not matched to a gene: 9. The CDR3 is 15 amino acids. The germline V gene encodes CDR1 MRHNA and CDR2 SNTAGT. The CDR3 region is CASSQGQGAAHEQFF. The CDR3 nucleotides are TGTGCCAGCAGCCAAGGACAGGGGGCCGCCCATGAGCAGTTCTTC.